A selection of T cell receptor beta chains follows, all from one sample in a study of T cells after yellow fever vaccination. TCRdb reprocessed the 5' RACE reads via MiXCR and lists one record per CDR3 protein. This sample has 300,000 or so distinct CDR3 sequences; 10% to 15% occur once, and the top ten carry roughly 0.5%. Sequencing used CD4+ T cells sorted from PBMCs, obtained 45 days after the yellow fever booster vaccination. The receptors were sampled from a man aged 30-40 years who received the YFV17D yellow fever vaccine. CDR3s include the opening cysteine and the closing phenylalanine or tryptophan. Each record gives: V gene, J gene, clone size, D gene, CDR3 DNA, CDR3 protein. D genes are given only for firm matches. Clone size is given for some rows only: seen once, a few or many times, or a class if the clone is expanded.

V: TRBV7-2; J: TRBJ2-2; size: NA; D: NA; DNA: TGTGCCAGCAGCTTAGCGGAGACTACGAACACCGGGGAGCTGTTTTTT; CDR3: CASSLAETTNTGELFF
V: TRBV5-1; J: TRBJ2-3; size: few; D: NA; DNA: TGCGCCAGCAGCCCTGAAGTACCAGATACGCAGTATTTT; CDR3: CASSPEVPDTQYF
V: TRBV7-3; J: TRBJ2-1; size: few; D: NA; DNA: TGTGCCAGCAGCTCAGGGGGGAAGACCTCTTACAATGAGCAGTTCTTC; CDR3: CASSSGGKTSYNEQFF
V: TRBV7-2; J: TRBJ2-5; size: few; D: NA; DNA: TGTGCCAGCAGCTTACCGGGCAGAAAGGAGACCCAGTACTTC; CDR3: CASSLPGRKETQYF
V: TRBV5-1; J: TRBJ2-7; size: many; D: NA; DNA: TGCGCCAGCAGCTCTACAGTATCCTACGAGCAGTACTTC; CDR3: CASSSTVSYEQYF
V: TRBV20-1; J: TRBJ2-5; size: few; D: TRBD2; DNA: TGCAGTGCTAGAGATCAACTAGCGGGCCTGGAGGAGACCCAGTACTTC; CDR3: CSARDQLAGLEETQYF
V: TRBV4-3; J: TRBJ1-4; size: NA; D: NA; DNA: TGCGCCAGCAGCCAAGATCGGGGCGGGACGGAGGAAAAACTGTTTTTT; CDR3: CASSQDRGGTEEKLFF
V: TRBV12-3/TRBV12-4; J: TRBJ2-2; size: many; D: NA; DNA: TGTGCCAGCAGTTTAGGCGAAGGCGGGGAGCTGTTTTTT; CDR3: CASSLGEGGELFF
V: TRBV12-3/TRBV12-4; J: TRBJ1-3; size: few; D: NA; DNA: TGTGCCAGCAGTTCCCACAGCAGCTCTGGAAACACCATATATTTT; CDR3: CASSSHSSSGNTIYF
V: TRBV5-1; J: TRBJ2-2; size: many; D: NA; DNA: TGCGCCTCCAGTTGGGACACCGGGGAGCTGTTTTTT; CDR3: CASSWDTGELFF
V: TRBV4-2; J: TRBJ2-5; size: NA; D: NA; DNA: TGTGCCAGCAGCCAGGTGACTAGGTCTGAGACCCAGTACTTC; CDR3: CASSQVTRSETQYF
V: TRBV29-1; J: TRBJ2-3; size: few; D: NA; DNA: TGCAGCGCGGCCCCCACAGATACGCAGTATTTT; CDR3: CSAAPTDTQYF
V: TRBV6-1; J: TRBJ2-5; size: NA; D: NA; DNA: TGTGCCAGCAGTAGCCGCGGGGACCAAGAGACCCAGTACTTC; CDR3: CASSSRGDQETQYF
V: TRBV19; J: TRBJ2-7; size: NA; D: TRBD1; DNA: TGTGCCAGTACCCCTGGGGACAGGCTAGCCTACGAGCAGTACTTC; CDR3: CASTPGDRLAYEQYF
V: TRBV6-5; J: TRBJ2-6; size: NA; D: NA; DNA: TGTGCCAGCAGTTTATCTCACTCTGGGGCCAACGTCCTGACTTTC; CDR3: CASSLSHSGANVLTF
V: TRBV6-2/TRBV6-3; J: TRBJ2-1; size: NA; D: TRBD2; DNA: TGTGCCAGCAGTTACCGAGGGAGCGGGGTCTACAATGAGCAGTTCTTC; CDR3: CASSYRGSGVYNEQFF
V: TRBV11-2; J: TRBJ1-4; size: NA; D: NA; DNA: TGTGCCAGCAGCTTAGCCTGGGGAGGGCCTAATGAAAAACTGTTTTTT; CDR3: CASSLAWGGPNEKLFF
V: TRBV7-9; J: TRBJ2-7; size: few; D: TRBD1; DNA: TGTGCCAGCAGCACCGGACAGGGGTCCTACGAGCAGTACTTC; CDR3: CASSTGQGSYEQYF